This record looks at one TCR beta chain sequence and its context. It lacks a known antigen. No much larger clone exists at a distance of one base, and base qualities are not known. TCRbeta CDR3 regions were amplified from genomic DNA by means of the immunoSEQ Assay, a bias-controlled multiplex PCR. The original methods were these. Nucleated cell counts per sample were estimated from amplification of reference gene primers within the assay. Sequence reads were collapsed and filtered to measure the absolute abundance of every unique TCRbeta CDR3 rearrangement. Productive Simpson clonality was computed per sample as the square root of Simpson's diversity index over productive rearrangements. This immuneACCESS table, as held by TCRdb, lists in-frame sequences with V and J called but not all clones. Of the missing ones, under half trace to an unresolved V gene in checked studies; the others have no known cause. For V, J and clone size, that table is used; D and trimming come from the DNA. Within this sample are 150,000 to 200,000 clones, with around 83% of them counted one time only. The ten largest clonotypes hold under 15% of the sample.

There are 13 amino acids in the CDR3, from cysteine to phenylalanine inclusive. Only the CDR3 DNA stays, 39 bases, in frame from base 1. The V end gives up 8 bases and the J end 3 bases, leaving 2 bases in the junction not matched to a gene. The germline V gene (reference sequence) specifies MNHEY as CDR1 and SMNVEV as CDR2. A second Seattle source provided samples from volunteer blood donors who had recovered from COVID-19. Each collaborating institution followed its own protocols to collect whole blood in K2EDTA tubes. For TCRbeta analysis, collaborators shipped samples in one of three forms: frozen whole blood, isolated PBMCs, or DNA extracted from either of those sample types. The entry originates in a study of blood T cell repertoires in COVID-19 (dated by TCRdb to about 2020). Study-level background: Collaborator samples came from the United States, Italy and Spain and covered acute and convalescent phases of COVID-19. Where HLA class I and class II types were available, the types were taken from metadata supplied by the sample provider, not from assay-based typing. Samples came from the ongoing ImmuneRACE study (first 160 participants) plus 1,254 subjects from 6 global collaborators. A freely available public database, intended as a resource for researchers studying the immune response to SARS-CoV-2, is where the repertoires were released. The prospective study material was composed of cDNA or gDNA derived from T cells, B-cell-depleted T cells, or PBMCs. Nearly every sample came with metadata listing a de-identified subject ID, COVID-19 status, age in years and sex. Deeply sampled blood TCRbeta repertoires from subjects exposed to, actively infected with, or recovered from COVID-19 were included in the dataset. Summary of the overall study and its limitations: Clinical and demographic metadata were provided uncurated, with the amount varying by source and participant.

This chain is built from TRBV27 and TRBJ2-7; TRBD2 fits 12 bases in the junction. The sequencing sample was made of peripheral blood. This receptor was taken from a man aged 65-85 years who had recovered from COVID-19. This receptor carries the CDR3 CASATSGGYEQYF. The bases read TGTGCCAGCGCGACTAGCGGGGGCTACGAGCAGTACTTC.